The rows below give T cell receptor beta chains drawn from one sample of a study of shared clonotypes between healthy human individuals. Sequenced by immunoSEQ multiplex PCR; TCRdb stores in-frame clones only, minus some. The sample carries roughly 2.1 million clones, approximately 94% recorded once. Sequencing was performed on naive CD8+ T cells from PBMCs. Receptors originate from a man aged 18 to 29 in good health. Some clones in this sample may be carry-over from other donors' samples. The CDR3 runs from the conserved cysteine through the conserved F or W. Fields, in order: D gene, J gene, CDR3 length, V gene, clone size, CDR3 DNA, CDR3 protein. The D gene is left open where the match is weak. Clone sizes are given selectively: once, few, many, or a class where the clone is expanded.

- | TRBJ1-2 | 14 | TRBV4-3 | - | TGCGCCAGCAGCCAAGTTAAAGGGGGCTATGGCTACACCTTC | CASSQVKGGYGYTF
- | TRBJ2-7 | 13 | TRBV7-9 | - | TGTGCCAGCGCTAATGGGATCTCCTACGAGCAGTACTTC | CASANGISYEQYF
- | TRBJ1-2 | 14 | TRBV5-4 | - | TGTGCCAGCAACCGGGAGGGACCTAACTATGGCTACACCTTC | CASNREGPNYGYTF
- | TRBJ1-3 | 16 | TRBV6-1 | - | TGTGCCAGCAGTGAATGGGGGGGGCACTCTGGAAACACCATATATTTT | CASSEWGGHSGNTIYF
- | TRBJ1-2 | 13 | TRBV9 | once | TGTGCCAGCAGCGTAGGGTGGAAAGATGGCTACACCTTC | CASSVGWKDGYTF
TRBD2 | TRBJ2-1 | 15 | TRBV7-9 | - | TGTGCCAGCAGCTTAGCTAGCGGGAGATACAATGAGCAGTTCTTC | CASSLASGRYNEQFF
- | TRBJ2-1 | 14 | TRBV13 | - | TGTGCCAGCAGCTTAAGTCCTGGGAGCGATGAGCAGTTCTTC | CASSLSPGSDEQFF
- | TRBJ1-1 | 13 | TRBV25-1 | - | TGTGCCAGCAGTCCAGGGAGGACCACTGAAGCTTTCTTT | CASSPGRTTEAFF
- | TRBJ1-2 | 14 | TRBV13 | - | TGTGCCAGCAGCTTAGGGGTAGACTCTTATGGCTACACCTTC | CASSLGVDSYGYTF
- | TRBJ2-2 | 15 | TRBV5-4 | - | TGTGCCAGCAGCTTGTCTAGGGAGGACACCGGGGAGCTGTTTTTT | CASSLSREDTGELFF
TRBD2 | TRBJ2-1 | 14 | TRBV5-1 | - | TGCGCCAGCACCTACGGGACTACCGTGAATGAGCAGTTCTTC | CASTYGTTVNEQFF
- | TRBJ1-2 | 12 | TRBV11-2 | - | TGTGCCAGCAGCTTAGGCCGGGATGGCTACACCTTC | CASSLGRDGYTF
- | TRBJ2-5 | 16 | TRBV7-9 | - | TGTGCCAGCAGCTTACCTACAGCAAGGTACCAAGAGACCCAGTACTTC | CASSLPTARYQETQYF
TRBD2 | TRBJ2-7 | 13 | TRBV29-1 | once | TGCAGCGTTGTAGCGGGAGCGGCCTACGAGCAGTACTTC | CSVVAGAAYEQYF
TRBD2 | TRBJ2-7 | 16 | TRBV15 | - | TGTGCCACCAGCAGAAGACCGGGACTAGCGGACTACGAGCAGTACTTC | CATSRRPGLADYEQYF